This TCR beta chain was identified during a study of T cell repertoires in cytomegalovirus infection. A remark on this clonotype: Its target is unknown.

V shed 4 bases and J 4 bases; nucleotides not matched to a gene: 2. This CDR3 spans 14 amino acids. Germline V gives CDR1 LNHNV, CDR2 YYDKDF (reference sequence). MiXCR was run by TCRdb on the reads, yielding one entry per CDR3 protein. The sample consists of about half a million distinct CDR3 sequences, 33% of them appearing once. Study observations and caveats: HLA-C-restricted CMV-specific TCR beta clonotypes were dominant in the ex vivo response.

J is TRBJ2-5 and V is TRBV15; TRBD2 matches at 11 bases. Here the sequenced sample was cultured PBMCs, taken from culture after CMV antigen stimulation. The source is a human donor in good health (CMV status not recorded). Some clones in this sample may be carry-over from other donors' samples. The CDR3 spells CATSIGLAGETQYF. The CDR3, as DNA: TGTGCCACCAGCATCGGACTAGCGGGAGAGACCCAGTACTTC.